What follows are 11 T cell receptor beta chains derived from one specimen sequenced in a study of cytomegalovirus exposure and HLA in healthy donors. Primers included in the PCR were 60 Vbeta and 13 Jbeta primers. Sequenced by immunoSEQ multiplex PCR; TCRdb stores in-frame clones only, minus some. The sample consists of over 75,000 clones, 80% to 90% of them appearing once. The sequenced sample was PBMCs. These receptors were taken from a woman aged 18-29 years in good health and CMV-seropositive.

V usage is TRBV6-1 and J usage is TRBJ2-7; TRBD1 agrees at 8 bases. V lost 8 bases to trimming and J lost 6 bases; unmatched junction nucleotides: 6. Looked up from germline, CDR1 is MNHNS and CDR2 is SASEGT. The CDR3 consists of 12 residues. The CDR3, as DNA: TGTGCCAGCGACAGGGGATGGAGCGAGCAGTACTTC. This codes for CASDRGWSEQYF.

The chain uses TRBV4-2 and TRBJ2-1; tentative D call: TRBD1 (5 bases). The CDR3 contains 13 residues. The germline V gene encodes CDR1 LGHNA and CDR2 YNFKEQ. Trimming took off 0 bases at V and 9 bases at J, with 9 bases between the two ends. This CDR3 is CASSQDIGAEQFF. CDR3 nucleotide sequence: TGTGCCAGCAGCCAAGATATAGGGGCTGAGCAGTTCTTC.

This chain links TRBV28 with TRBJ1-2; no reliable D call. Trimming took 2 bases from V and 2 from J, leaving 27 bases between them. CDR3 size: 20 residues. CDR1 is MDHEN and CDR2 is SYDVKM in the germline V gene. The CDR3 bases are TGTGCCAGCAGTTTAATTCTTGAGGTTATTGCGGGAGTCGACAACTATGGCTACACCTTC. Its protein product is CASSLILEVIAGVDNYGYTF.

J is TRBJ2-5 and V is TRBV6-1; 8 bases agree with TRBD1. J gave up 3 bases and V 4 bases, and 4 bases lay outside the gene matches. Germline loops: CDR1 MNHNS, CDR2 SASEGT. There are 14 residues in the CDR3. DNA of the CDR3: TGTGCCAGCAGTGGGGACAGGACAAAAGAGACCCAGTACTTC. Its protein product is CASSGDRTKETQYF.

The CDR3 nucleotides read TGTGCCAGCAGTTTTGCCGGACAAAACTACGAGCAGTACTTC. Protein sequence: CASSFAGQNYEQYF. This rearrangement joins TRBV28 to TRBJ2-7; possible D gene TRBD1, 5 bases. V shed 3 bases and J shed 3 bases, with 12 bases lying between them. The germline V gene encodes CDR1 MDHEN and CDR2 SYDVKM. This CDR3 contains 14 residues. The full variable domain, completed using reference TRBV28 and TRBJ2-7, is DVKVTQSSRYLVKRTGEKVFLECVQDMDHENMFWYRQDPGLGLRLIYFSYDVKMKEKGDIPEGYSVSREKKERFSLILESASTNQTSMYLCASSFAGQNYEQYFGPGTRLTVT.

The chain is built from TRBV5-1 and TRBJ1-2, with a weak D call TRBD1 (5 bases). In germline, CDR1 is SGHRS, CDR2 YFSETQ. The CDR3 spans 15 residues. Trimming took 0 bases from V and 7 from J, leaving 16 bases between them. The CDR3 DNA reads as TGCGCCAGCAGCTTGGTAGCAGGGCCCGGTGTTGGCTACACCTTC. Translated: CASSLVAGPGVGYTF.

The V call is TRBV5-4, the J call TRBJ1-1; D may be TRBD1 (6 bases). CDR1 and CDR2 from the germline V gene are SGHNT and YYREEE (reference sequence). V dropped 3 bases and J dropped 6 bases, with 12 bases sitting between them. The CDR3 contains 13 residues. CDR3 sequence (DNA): TGTGCCAGCAGCTCGGGGGCGGGGGCTGAAGCTTTCTTT. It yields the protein CASSSGAGAEAFF.

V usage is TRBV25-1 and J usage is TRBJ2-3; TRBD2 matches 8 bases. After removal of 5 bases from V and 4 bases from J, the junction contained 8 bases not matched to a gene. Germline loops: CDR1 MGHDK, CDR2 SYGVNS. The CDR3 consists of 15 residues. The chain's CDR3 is CASSTRAGAADTQYF. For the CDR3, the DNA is TGTGCCAGCAGTACCCGAGCGGGAGCGGCAGATACGCAGTATTTT.

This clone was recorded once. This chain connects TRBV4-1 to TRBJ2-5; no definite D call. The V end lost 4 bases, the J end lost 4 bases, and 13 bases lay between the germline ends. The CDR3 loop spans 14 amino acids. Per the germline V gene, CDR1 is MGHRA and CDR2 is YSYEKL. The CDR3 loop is CASSLRLEGETQYF. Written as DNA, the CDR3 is TGCGCCAGCAGCCTCAGACTGGAAGGAGAGACCCAGTACTTC.

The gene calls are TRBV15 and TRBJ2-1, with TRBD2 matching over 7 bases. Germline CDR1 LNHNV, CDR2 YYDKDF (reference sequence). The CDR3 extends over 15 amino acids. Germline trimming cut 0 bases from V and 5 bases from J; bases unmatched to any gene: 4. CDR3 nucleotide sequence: TGTGCCACCAGCAGAGAGCGGGAGAGAGACAATGAGCAGTTCTTC. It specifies CATSRERERDNEQFF.

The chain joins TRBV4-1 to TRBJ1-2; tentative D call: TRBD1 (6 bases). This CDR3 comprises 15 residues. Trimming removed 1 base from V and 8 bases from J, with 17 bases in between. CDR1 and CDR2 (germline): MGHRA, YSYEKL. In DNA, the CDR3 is TGCGCCAGCAGCCAAGTGCCTCAAACAGGGTTCGGCTACACCTTC. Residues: CASSQVPQTGFGYTF.